What follows are 15 T cell receptor beta chains derived from one specimen sequenced in a study of cytomegalovirus exposure and HLA in healthy donors (dated by TCRdb to the late 2010s). Preparation of the library involved the immunoSEQ multiplex PCR assay. The multiplex PCR relied on a mix of 60 forward primers for TCR Vbeta segments and 13 reverse primers for TCR Jbeta segments. Not all clones reach the TCRdb copy of this immuneACCESS table, which keeps in-frame sequences only. Checked studies attribute under half of the gap to unresolved V genes and leave the rest unexplained. Within this sample are about 160,000 clones, with approximately 80% of them counted one time only. Roughly 1.3% of the sample is held by the ten biggest clonotypes. The sequenced sample consisted of PBMCs. These receptors were taken from a woman aged 45 to 65 in good health and CMV-seronegative.

The V gene is TRBV7-9, the J gene TRBJ2-1; 11 bases agree with TRBD1. Unmatched junction bases numbered 5, after V lost 5 bases and J lost 2 bases. The CDR3 loop spans 16 amino acids. Germline V gene sequence: CDR1 SEHNR, CDR2 FQNEAQ (reference sequence). The CDR3 protein is CASSLLDRGPYNEQFF. CDR3 sequence (DNA): TGTGCCAGCAGCCTCCTGGACAGGGGGCCCTACAATGAGCAGTTCTTC.

The chain links TRBV27 to TRBJ2-2; TRBD2 is a possible D gene (5 bases). V was pared by 6 bases and J by 5 bases, with 19 bases between. The CDR3 is made up of 16 amino acids. Germline assignment: CDR1 MNHEY and CDR2 SMNVEV (reference sequence). The CDR3 region is CASSLLSYGDTGELFF. CDR3 coding DNA: TGTGCCAGCAGCCTCCTCTCTTACGGGGATACCGGGGAGCTGTTTTTT.

This rearrangement joins TRBV7-2 to TRBJ1-2; D is perhaps TRBD1 (5 bases). There are 17 residues in the CDR3. V was clipped by 2 bases and J by 6 bases, with 22 bases between them. The germline V gene encodes CDR1 SGHTA and CDR2 FQGNSA. The CDR3 region is CASSLQGASLPVHGYTF. In nucleotides, the CDR3 is TGTGCCAGCAGCTTACAGGGCGCTTCCCTTCCCGTCCATGGCTACACCTTC. Filled out from reference TRBV7-2 and TRBJ1-2, the complete variable domain reads GAGVSQSPSNKVTEKGKDVELRCDPISGHTALYWYRQSLGQGLEFLIYFQGNSAPDKSGLPSDRFSAERTGGSVSTLTIQRTQQEDSAVYLCASSLQGASLPVHGYTFGSGTRLTVV.

J is TRBJ1-2 and V is TRBV6-1; TRBD1 is a possible D gene (6 bases). The CDR3 covers 14 residues. CDR1 is MNHNS, CDR2 SASEGT, per germline. Deletions cut 2 bases from V and 6 bases from J, with 13 bases between. The CDR3 DNA is TGTGCCAGCAGTGAAAGGCAGGGGACCCATGGCTACACCTTC. Translation: CASSERQGTHGYTF.

V gene TRBV5-1 combines with J gene TRBJ2-3; 7 nucleotides agree with TRBD2. The CDR3 sequence is 16 residues long. The V and J ends lost 3 bases and 0 bases, in that order; junction bases with no gene match: 7. Germline V gene data show CDR1 as SGHRS and CDR2 as YFSETQ. The CDR3 bases are TGCGCCAGCAGCTCTCTATCTAGCGGTAGCACAGATACGCAGTATTTT. Translation: CASSSLSSGSTDTQYF.

The chain employs TRBV7-8 and TRBJ1-5; maybe TRBD1 (5 bases). Germline V CDR1 and CDR2: SGHVS, FQNEAQ. This CDR3 is 16 amino acids long. Trimming took off 3 bases at V and 7 bases at J, with 19 bases between the two ends. Written as DNA, the CDR3 is TGTGCCAGCAGCTTTAATACGGGAGAGGGGAACCAGCCCCAGCATTTT. This encodes CASSFNTGEGNQPQHF.

This rearrangement joins TRBV28 to TRBJ2-2; the D gene is possibly TRBD2 (5 bases). There are 18 residues in the CDR3. Germline-derived CDR1 and CDR2 are MDHEN and SYDVKM. V dropped 4 bases and J dropped 4 bases, with 22 bases sitting between them. The CDR3 nucleotides read TGTGCCAGCAGTTCCGTTAGGGCCTTTACGGCGGGCACCGGGGAGCTGTTTTTT. Protein sequence: CASSSVRAFTAGTGELFF.

CDR3 in amino acids: CASSRIRHDSFYGYTF. The DNA of the CDR3 is TGTGCCAGCAGCCGAATCCGGCACGATAGCTTCTATGGCTACACCTTC. The chain recombines TRBV5-6 with TRBJ1-2; D is uncertain. V dropped 4 bases and J dropped 4 bases, with 20 bases sitting between them. Germline V gene sequence: CDR1 SGHDT, CDR2 YYEEEE. CDR3 length: 16 amino acids.

V gene TRBV6-1 combines with J gene TRBJ1-4; possible D gene TRBD1, 5 bases. V was clipped by 2 bases and J by 9 bases, with 16 bases between them. The germline V gene has CDR1 MNHNS and CDR2 SASEGT. There are 15 residues in the CDR3. The CDR3 loop is CASSESWTMGQKLFF. CDR3 DNA: TGTGCCAGCAGTGAATCCTGGACAATGGGTCAAAAACTGTTTTTT.

This clone has just one count. The rearrangement uses TRBV19 and TRBJ2-1; 16 bases agree with TRBD2. This CDR3 region has 18 residues. The V gene's germline CDR1 is LNHDA and CDR2 SQIVND (reference sequence). J lost 3 bases, V lost 5 bases, and 7 bases had no gene match. Written as DNA, the CDR3 is TGTGCCAGTAGTCAGGGACTAGCGGGGGGGCCGGGCTACAATGAGCAGTTCTTC. It specifies CASSQGLAGGPGYNEQFF.

The chain joins TRBV7-2 to TRBJ1-2, with 11 nucleotides matching TRBD1. CDR1 SGHTA and CDR2 FQGNSA come from the germline V gene. V lost 0 bases and J lost 6; bases outside the gene matches: 6. There are 16 residues in the CDR3. The CDR3, as DNA: TGTGCCAGCAGCTTAGCGTATTCGGACAGGGGGCATGGCTACACCTTC. Translation gives CASSLAYSDRGHGYTF.

This clone has more than one count but fewer than ten. J is TRBJ2-3 and V is TRBV10-1, with 8 bases that match TRBD2. This CDR3 has 16 amino acids. The V and J ends lost 6 bases and 2 bases, in that order; junction bases with no gene match: 10. The V gene's germline CDR1 is WNHNN and CDR2 SYGVQD (reference sequence). The CDR3 protein is CASRDLGLGITDTQYF. The CDR3 DNA sequence: TGCGCCAGCAGGGACTTGGGACTAGGTATCACAGATACGCAGTATTTT.

This clone has more than one count but fewer than ten. This chain connects TRBV7-9 to TRBJ1-1; 8 bases line up with TRBD1. The CDR3 sequence is 17 residues long. Germline assignment: CDR1 SEHNR and CDR2 FQNEAQ (reference sequence). V trimming: 0 bases; J trimming: 6 bases; junction bases outside the gene matches: 12. This chain's CDR3 is CASSLAPWTGRAAEAFF. The DNA of the CDR3 is TGTGCCAGCAGCTTAGCCCCCTGGACAGGGCGGGCTGCTGAAGCTTTCTTT.

J is TRBJ2-7 and V is TRBV11-3; 8 nucleotides line up with TRBD1. V shed 5 bases, J shed 3 bases, and the junction held 3 bases outside the gene matches. Germline CDR1 is SGHNT and CDR2 is YENEEA. This CDR3 has 13 amino acids. In nucleotides, the CDR3 is TGTGCCAGCAGCCTTGGGACAGGCTACGAGCAGTACTTC. It encodes CASSLGTGYEQYF.

CDR3 sequence reads: CASSQDPGESSYNEQFF. The CDR3 DNA sequence: TGCGCCAGCAGCCAAGATCCTGGGGAGAGCTCCTACAATGAGCAGTTCTTC. The chain recombines TRBV4-1 with TRBJ2-1; D may be TRBD2 (5 bases). V gave up 0 bases and J gave up 0 bases, with 12 bases separating them. This CDR3 has 17 residues. Germline values: CDR1 MGHRA, CDR2 YSYEKL.